Detailed here is one T cell receptor (beta chain). What it binds is unknown. Trimming took off 4 bases at V and 0 bases at J, with 24 bases between the two ends. This CDR3 comprises 19 residues. The germline CDR1 and CDR2 sequences are MDHEN and SYDVKM. The data are from a study of cytomegalovirus exposure and HLA in healthy donors. Study-level points and caveats: Analyzed later, most CMV-associated TCR beta chains appeared HLA-restricted.

PCR employed 60 Vbeta and 13 Jbeta primers. Under the authors' procedure: An analysis that came later counted 73 million or so unique TCR beta chains, some 11 million shared. Measured with immunoSEQ multiplex PCR; TCRdb has only the in-frame clones, and not every one. That table is the source of V, J and clone size, and D and trimming were worked out from the DNA. The data contain about 130,000 clones, 60% to 75% of them singletons. The sequence was collected from a man aged 25 to 45 in good health and CMV-seronegative. V and J are TRBV28 and TRBJ2-5, with a weak D call TRBD2 (6 bases). The sample was PBMCs. The CDR3 DNA reads TGTGCCAGCAGTTCCCCAAGTAAGAGGACTACCCTGTACCAAGAGACCCAGTACTTC. Amino acid sequence: CASSSPSKRTTLYQETQYF.